This is a list of T cell receptor beta chains from one sample in a study of blood T cell dynamics during melanoma immunotherapy. The data were produced by immunoSEQ multiplex PCR, yet TCRdb's version contains in-frame clones alone and is incomplete. In the table there are approximately 17,000 clones, approximately 90% of which are singletons. Source: blood, taken from a patient treated with checkpoint blockade. These receptors came from a human donor with melanoma. CDR3s include the opening cysteine and the closing phenylalanine or tryptophan. Fields, in order: D gene, J gene, clone size, V gene, CDR3 protein, CDR3 DNA. D genes are given only for firm matches. The size field is filled for only some rows; it gives once, few, many or a size class.

>TRBD1|TRBJ2-7|-|TRBV4-2
CASSQGPPQGAYESYEQYF
TGTGCCAGCAGCCAAGGCCCTCCTCAGGGGGCCTATGAATCCTACGAGCAGTACTTC
>-|TRBJ1-2|few|TRBV18
CASSPLREPYGYTF
TGTGCCAGCTCACCCCTCAGGGAGCCCTATGGCTACACCTTC
>-|TRBJ2-3|-|TRBV5-8
CASSFIEDTQYF
TGTGCCAGCAGCTTCATCGAAGATACGCAGTATTTT
>TRBD1|TRBJ2-1|-|TRBV7-9
CASRGDRGPSYNEQFF
TGTGCCAGCAGGGGTGACAGGGGACCGTCCTACAATGAGCAGTTCTTC
>-|TRBJ1-5|-|TRBV6-5
CASSYGEGQPQHF
TGTGCCAGCAGTTACGGGGAAGGCCAGCCCCAGCATTTT
>-|TRBJ2-7|-|TRBV6-1
CASSEMGDEQYF
TGTGCCAGCAGCGAGATGGGCGACGAGCAGTACTTC
>-|TRBJ1-4|-|TRBV21-1
CASSKFPTGGYEKLFF
TGTGCCAGCAGCAAATTCCCCACAGGGGGGTATGAAAAACTGTTTTTT
>-|TRBJ1-1|-|TRBV6-9
CARPGGEAFF
TGTGCCAGACCCGGGGGTGAAGCTTTCTTT
>-|TRBJ1-2|-|TRBV4-1
CASSQEGTANYGYTF
TGCGCCAGCAGCCAAGAGGGGACCGCTAACTATGGCTACACCTTC
>TRBD2|TRBJ2-3|-|TRBV11-2
CASSFSLAGGTDTQYF
TGTGCCAGCAGCTTCAGCCTAGCGGGGGGAACAGATACGCAGTATTTT
>TRBD1|TRBJ2-7|once|TRBV19
CASSPGQGISYEQYF
TGTGCCAGTAGCCCGGGACAGGGGATATCCTACGAGCAGTACTTC
>TRBD1|TRBJ2-7|-|TRBV29-1
CSGAGTGDGYEQYF
TGCAGCGGAGCCGGGACAGGGGATGGCTACGAGCAGTACTTC
>-|TRBJ2-3|-|TRBV7-2
CASVKGRPGDTQYF
TGTGCCAGCGTCAAGGGACGGCCGGGGGATACGCAGTATTTT
>-|TRBJ1-5|once|TRBV5-1
CASSLEGVTNQPQHF
TGCGCCAGCAGCTTGGAGGGGGTTACTAATCAGCCCCAGCATTTT
>-|TRBJ1-6|once|TRBV28
CASTPESSYNSPLHF
TGTGCCAGCACGCCGGAAAGCTCCTATAATTCACCCCTCCACTTT
>TRBD2|TRBJ2-5|-|TRBV5-1
CASSLKTSGETQYF
TGCGCCAGCAGCTTGAAAACTAGCGGGGAGACCCAGTACTTC
>-|TRBJ1-1|-|TRBV5-1
CASSEGLNTEAFF
TGCGCCAGCAGCGAGGGATTGAACACTGAAGCTTTCTTT
>-|TRBJ1-5|-|TRBV19
CASSNSHPPIPQHF
TGTGCCAGTAGTAATTCACATCCCCCGATACCCCAGCATTTT
>-|TRBJ1-2|-|TRBV7-2
CASSYSPGQRDYGYTF
TGTGCCAGCAGCTATAGTCCGGGACAACGGGACTATGGCTACACCTTC
>-|TRBJ1-5|-|TRBV4-1
CASSQEAGAGNQPQHF
TGCGCCAGCAGCCAAGAAGCTGGAGCAGGCAATCAGCCCCAGCATTTT
>-|TRBJ2-5|-|TRBV1
CTSSLDLDQGTQYF
TGCACCAGCAGCCTTGACCTTGACCAGGGGACCCAGTACTTC
>-|TRBJ2-3|-|TRBV9
CASSPLSPGGDTQYF
TGTGCCAGCAGCCCCCTGAGCCCGGGCGGAGATACGCAGTATTTT
>-|TRBJ1-5|-|TRBV19
CASSIKWENQPQHF
TGTGCCAGTAGTATTAAGTGGGAGAATCAGCCCCAGCATTTT
>-|TRBJ1-4|-|TRBV5-1
CASSLSRANEKLFF
TGCGCCAGCAGCTTGAGTAGGGCTAATGAAAAACTGTTTTTT
>-|TRBJ2-7|-|TRBV14
CASSLWGRVSEQYF
TGTGCCAGCAGCCTTTGGGGCAGGGTGAGCGAGCAGTACTTC
>-|TRBJ1-1|few|TRBV7-3
CASSATTGPTEAFF
TGTGCCAGCAGCGCGACGACAGGCCCCACTGAAGCTTTCTTT
>-|TRBJ1-2|-|TRBV5-1
CASSDTGSFNYGYTF
TGCGCCAGCAGCGACACAGGATCTTTCAACTATGGCTACACCTTC
>-|TRBJ2-1|once|TRBV15
CATSRDRGLGGLF
TGTGCCACCAGCAGAGATCGAGGGCTAGGTGGACTCTTC
>-|TRBJ2-7|-|TRBV4-1
CASSGRLRGYEQYF
TGCGCCAGCAGCGGGAGACTCCGGGGCTACGAGCAGTACTTC
>TRBD2|TRBJ2-7|-|TRBV19
CASSIEAGLIGRPYEQYF
TGTGCCAGTAGTATCGAAGCAGGGCTAATCGGGAGGCCCTACGAGCAGTACTTC
>TRBD2|TRBJ2-7|-|TRBV27
CASSPYPRLAGALYEQYF
TGTGCCAGCAGTCCCTACCCCCGACTAGCGGGGGCCTTATACGAGCAGTACTTC